Presented here are 22 T cell receptor beta chains from one specimen sequenced in a study of shared clonotypes between healthy human individuals. Some clones are missing from TCRdb's copy, which holds only in-frame ones; the method was immunoSEQ multiplex PCR. Among 330,000 or so clones listed, more than 60% were seen once. The sample comprised memory CD4+ T cells sorted from blood. The subset was: CD45RA-negative fraction. Receptors were obtained from a young man in good health.

The chain joins TRBV5-1 to TRBJ2-3; D perhaps matches TRBD2 (6 bases). The CDR3 extends over 16 amino acids. V lost 0 bases and J 1 base, leaving 12 bases between the germline ends. Germline CDR1 reads SGHRS; CDR2 reads YFSETQ. CDR3 nucleotides: TGCGCCAGCAGCTTGGGGAGCGGAGGGGGCACAGATACGCAGTATTTT. It encodes CASSLGSGGGTDTQYF.

The rearrangement uses TRBV19 and TRBJ2-3, with D maybe TRBD2 (6 bases). CDR3 length: 16 amino acids. Trimming pared 3 bases from V and 0 bases from J, leaving 13 bases between. CDR1 LNHDA and CDR2 SQIVND come from the germline V gene (reference sequence). In DNA form, the CDR3 reads TGTGCCAGTAGTATCCAGCGGGTCTCTAGCACAGATACGCAGTATTTT. Protein: CASSIQRVSSTDTQYF.

The CDR3 sequence: CASSALAGVKTGELFF. The CDR3 DNA is TGCGCCAGCAGCGCTTTAGCGGGAGTAAAAACCGGGGAGCTGTTTTTT. The chain uses TRBV5-1 and TRBJ2-2; 9 nucleotides align to TRBD2. J was trimmed by 5 bases and V by 4 bases; bases with no gene match: 9. Germline V gives CDR1 SGHRS, CDR2 YFSETQ. This CDR3 contains 16 residues.

The V gene is TRBV19, the J gene TRBJ2-2; D ambiguous. Germline V lookup: CDR1 LNHDA, CDR2 SQIVND (reference sequence). This CDR3 spans 14 amino acids. V was shortened by 7 bases and J by 0 bases, with 9 bases between the two germline ends. CDR3 sequence (DNA): TGTGCCAGTAATGTTAGGCCGAACACCGGGGAGCTGTTTTTT. This sequence encodes CASNVRPNTGELFF.

For this clone: The sample holds other DNA sequences that translate to the same CDR3. V gene TRBV5-1 combines with J gene TRBJ2-3, with 13 bases fitting TRBD2. Germline CDR1 is SGHRS and CDR2 is YFSETQ. This CDR3 has 17 amino acids. V lost 3 bases, J lost 0 bases, and 4 bases stayed unmatched. CDR3 sequence: CASSSGLAGASTDTQYF. CDR3 coding DNA: TGCGCCAGCAGCTCTGGACTAGCGGGAGCTAGCACAGATACGCAGTATTTT.

There are many counts of this clone. The V call is TRBV18, the J call TRBJ1-2; D not certain. The germline V gene has CDR1 KGHSH and CDR2 LQKENI. V lost 0 bases to trimming and J lost 8 bases, with 10 bases between them. This CDR3 has 13 amino acids. The CDR3 protein is CASSPPDLRGYTF. Written as DNA, the CDR3 is TGTGCCAGCTCACCACCTGACTTGCGGGGCTACACCTTC. Supplemented by reference TRBV18 and TRBJ1-2, the full variable domain reads NAGVMQNPRHLVRRRGQEARLRCSPMKGHSHVYWYRQLPEEGLKFMVYLQKENIIDESGMPKERFSAEFPKEGPSILRIQQVVRGDSAAYFCASSPPDLRGYTFGSGTRLTVV.

The chain recombines TRBV4-3 with TRBJ2-3; 8 positions agree with TRBD2. With V trimmed by 0 bases and J by 4 bases, 6 bases remained unmatched. CDR3 length: 16 residues. Looked up from germline, CDR1 is LGHNA and CDR2 is YSLEER. The CDR3 reads CASSQDVAGRADTQYF. The CDR3 DNA reads as TGCGCCAGCAGCCAAGATGTAGCGGGGCGCGCAGATACGCAGTATTTT.

This chain connects TRBV5-4 to TRBJ2-7; the D gene is possibly TRBD2 (5 bases). Germline V gene lookup returns CDR1 SGHNT and CDR2 YYREEE (reference sequence). Trimming took off 0 bases at V and 9 bases at J, with 19 bases between the two ends. CDR3 length: 15 amino acids. The CDR3 sequence: CASSLGGGRATRQYF. CDR3 nucleotide sequence: TGTGCCAGCAGCTTGGGAGGAGGAAGAGCTACGAGGCAGTACTTC.

The V call is TRBV19, the J call TRBJ1-5; tentative D call: TRBD1 (5 bases). There are 13 residues in the CDR3. Trimming cost V 4 bases and J 6 bases, with 10 bases left between them. The germline V gene has CDR1 LNHDA and CDR2 SQIVND (reference sequence). CDR3 coding DNA: TGTGCCAGTAGTAGCAGGGTTGGTCAGCCCCAGCATTTT. Protein sequence: CASSSRVGQPQHF. The variable domain in full, completed from reference TRBV19 and TRBJ1-5, reads DGGITQSPKYLFRKEGQNVTLSCEQNLNHDAMYWYRQDPGQGLRLIYYSQIVNDFQKGDIAEGYSVSREKKESFPLTVTSAQKNPTAFYLCASSSRVGQPQHFGDGTRLSIL.

This sequence joins TRBV9 and TRBJ2-6, with TRBD1 matching over 9 bases. CDR3 size: 18 residues. Germline lookup yields CDR1 SGDLS and CDR2 YYNGEE. Trimming cost V 5 bases and J 1 base; bases outside gene matches: 10. This chain's CDR3 is CASSDQGQGLSGANVLTF. The CDR3, as DNA: TGTGCCAGCAGTGACCAGGGACAGGGTCTTTCTGGGGCCAACGTCCTGACTTTC.

Turning to this clone: The sample has other DNA sequences that encode this CDR3 too. The V and J genes are TRBV29-1 and TRBJ2-1; no definite D call. The V end lost 4 bases, the J end lost 4 bases, and 5 bases lay between the germline ends. This CDR3 spans 11 amino acids. Germline V gene sequence: CDR1 SQVTM, CDR2 ANQGSEA. The CDR3 protein is CSVGTYNEQFF. DNA of the CDR3: TGCAGCGTTGGAACTTACAATGAGCAGTTCTTC.

The CDR3 sequence is CASSRGPLQYF. CDR3 sequence (DNA): TGTGCCAGCAGTCGAGGGCCACTACAGTACTTC. V usage is TRBV6-5 and J usage is TRBJ2-5, with D possibly matching TRBD2 (5 bases). The V end was cut by 5 bases, the J end by 11 bases, with 12 bases between. The germline V gene has CDR1 MNHEY and CDR2 SVGAGI. The CDR3 has 11 residues.

This clone was observed a single time. This chain connects TRBV11-2 to TRBJ2-2; 9 bases map to TRBD1. CDR1 and CDR2 from the germline V gene are SGHAT and FQNNGV. With V trimmed by 0 bases and J by 6 bases, 5 bases remained unmatched. This CDR3 has 16 amino acids. The CDR3 DNA reads as TGTGCCAGCAGCTTAGAACAGGGGGCAGCCGCCGGGGAGCTGTTTTTT. This codes for CASSLEQGAAAGELFF. Variable domain in full (rest from reference TRBV11-2 and TRBJ2-2): EAGVAQSPRYKIIEKRQSVAFWCNPISGHATLYWYQQILGQGPKLLIQFQNNGVVDDSQLPKDRFSAERLKGVDSTLKIQPAKLEDSAVYLCASSLEQGAAAGELFFGEGSRLTVL.

This clone appeared a few times. The chain recombines TRBV11-3 with TRBJ2-3; D perhaps matches TRBD1 (5 bases). Trimming removed 4 bases from V and 6 bases from J, with 20 bases in between. CDR1 and CDR2 from the germline V gene are SGHNT and YENEEA. This CDR3 comprises 16 residues. This CDR3 is CASSSRRPQGADTQYF. CDR3 in DNA: TGTGCCAGCAGCTCCCGACGGCCCCAAGGGGCGGATACGCAGTATTTT.

The chain has TRBV25-1 and TRBJ2-1; 7 nucleotides align to TRBD2. The CDR3 is 18 amino acids. Germline loops: CDR1 MGHDK, CDR2 SYGVNS. The J segment lost 4 bases and the V segment lost 5 bases, leaving 17 bases of the junction unmatched. The CDR3 reads CASSTKLGGVRGYNEQFF. Written as DNA, the CDR3 is TGTGCCAGCAGTACCAAATTGGGAGGGGTGAGGGGATACAATGAGCAGTTCTTC.

The V call is TRBV28, the J call TRBJ2-3; tentative D call: TRBD1 (6 bases). This CDR3 has 13 amino acids. V was clipped by 8 bases and J by 1 base, with 10 bases between them. Germline CDR1 reads MDHEN; CDR2 reads SYDVKM. CDR3 coding DNA: TGTGCCAGCCAGGGGCAGGGCACAGATACGCAGTATTTT. Protein: CASQGQGTDTQYF.

The chain couples TRBV6-5 to TRBJ2-1; weak D call: TRBD2 (5 bases). The germline gives CDR1 MNHEY, CDR2 SVGAGI. Trimming took 8 bases from V and 6 from J, leaving 14 bases between them. The CDR3 loop spans 13 amino acids. CDR3 residues: CASSRGYGNEQFF. CDR3 coding DNA: TGTGCCAGCTCGCGCGGGTACGGCAATGAGCAGTTCTTC.

V gene TRBV28 combines with J gene TRBJ1-1; D not certain. The CDR3 has 14 amino acids. CDR1 MDHEN and CDR2 SYDVKM come from the germline V gene. The ends were cut back, 7 bases at V and 4 bases at J, with 16 bases in the middle. CDR3 sequence reads: CASTAGRWSTEAFF. CDR3 DNA sequence: TGTGCCAGCACCGCCGGCCGGTGGAGCACTGAAGCTTTCTTT.

This clone was observed a handful of times. The chain couples TRBV5-1 to TRBJ2-7; D is undetermined. Trimming took off 5 bases at V and 4 bases at J, with 10 bases between the two ends. The CDR3 is 12 residues long. From germline, CDR1 is SGHRS and CDR2 YFSETQ. In DNA form, the CDR3 reads TGCGCCAGCAGACCCGACAATTACGAGCAGTACTTC. Protein product: CASRPDNYEQYF.

In this sample, this clone turned up a few times. This sequence joins TRBV30 and TRBJ2-5; 11 positions agree with TRBD1. Looked up from germline, CDR1 is GTSNPN and CDR2 is SVGIG (reference sequence). The CDR3 is 14 residues long. V shed 4 bases and J 2 bases; nucleotides not matched to a gene: 3. As DNA, the CDR3 is TGTGCCTGGACCCGGGACAGGGGGCAAGAGACCCAGTACTTC. This gives the protein CAWTRDRGQETQYF.

In nucleotides, the CDR3 is TGTGCCAGTAGTACCATATCCGCGACGGATAGCAATCAGCCCCAGCATTTT. Amino acids: CASSTISATDSNQPQHF. The gene calls are TRBV19 and TRBJ1-5; the D is unclear. The CDR3 has 17 amino acids. Germline loops: CDR1 LNHDA, CDR2 SQIVND (reference sequence). Trimming took 4 bases from V and 0 from J, leaving 16 bases between them.

The rearrangement links TRBV28 to TRBJ2-7; D gene ambiguous. The V end lost 5 bases, the J end lost 0 bases, and 14 bases lay between the germline ends. The CDR3 runs 15 residues. Germline V gives CDR1 MDHEN, CDR2 SYDVKM. CDR3 in DNA: TGTGCCAGCAGTCCTATATTCCTAATCTCCTACGAGCAGTACTTC. Its protein is CASSPIFLISYEQYF.